Sequencing of this TCR beta chain was carried out in a study of T-cell reconstitution after alpha-beta-depleted transplantation in children (dated by TCRdb to 2016 to 2017). Concerning the study at large: Using TCR repertoire profiling, the study quantitatively followed how T-cell immune reconstitution unfolded in children after TCRalphabeta/CD19-depleted allogeneic hematopoietic cell transplantation. On the study overall, not on this receptor specifically: The frequencies of hyperexpanded clones fell over the following months, and after one year, T-cell counts and TCRbeta diversity were mostly attributed to newly produced T cells. About two months after transplant, the apparently early recovery of alphabetaT-cell counts reportedly depended on just several hundred clones that had expanded rapidly and came from non-depleted graft cells. The high TCRbeta diversity at day 60 in some patients was ascribed to recipient T cells and intrathymic progenitors that had survived conditioning.

Library creation used PCR. The sequencer was an Illumina HiSeq 2500. To normalize quantification of the TCRbeta repertoire, the TCR libraries were built with molecular barcoding that relied on unique molecular identifiers. TCRdb ran its own pipeline on the public reads, namely fastp trimming at Q25 and MiXCR clone calling, and kept in-frame beta chains. Rows are unified per CDR3 protein, each entry keeping the most common DNA and genes. Within this sample are hundreds of thousands of distinct CDR3 sequences, with approximately 15% of them counted one time only. Of the sample, approximately 5% falls within the top ten clones. The meaning of the sample's treatment or condition label: allogeneic hematopoietic cell transplantation with graft depleted of TCRalphabeta T cells and CD19 B cells. Transplant recipients were children who received TCRalphabeta/CD19-depleted allogeneic hematopoietic cell grafts.

In this sample, this clonotype turned up a few times. There is no known antigen for this receptor. Base qualities are missing; no much larger clone stands one base away. The receptor's source is a male patient younger than 18 who had a stem cell transplant for acute lymphoblastic leukemia, so the T cells may come from the graft donor. Sequenced material: PBMCs, mostly from graft donor cells, taken 360 days after TCRalphabeta/CD19-depleted stem cell transplant.

The CDR3 loop reads CSVEGLAGVREQFF. The DNA reads TGCAGCGTTGAGGGACTAGCGGGAGTACGTGAGCAGTTCTTC. The rearranged segments are TRBV29-1 and TRBJ2-1; TRBD2 lines up with 14 middle nucleotides. Based on the germline V gene, the CDR1 and CDR2 sequences are SQVTM and ANQGSEA. Inclusive of the bounding cysteine and phenylalanine, the CDR3 is 14 residues long. CDR3 DNA only is kept here, 42 bases in frame from base 1. Trimming leaves V shorter by 3 bases and J shorter by 9 bases, with the junction holding 4 bases beyond the gene matches.